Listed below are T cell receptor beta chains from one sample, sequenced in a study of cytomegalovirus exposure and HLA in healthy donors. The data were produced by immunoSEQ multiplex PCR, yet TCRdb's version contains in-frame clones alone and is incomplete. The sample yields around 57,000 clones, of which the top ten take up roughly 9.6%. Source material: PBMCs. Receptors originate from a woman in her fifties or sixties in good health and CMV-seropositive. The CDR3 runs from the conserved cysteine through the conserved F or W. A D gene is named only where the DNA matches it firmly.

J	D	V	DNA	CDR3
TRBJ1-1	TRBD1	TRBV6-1	TGTGCCAACTTTGACAGGGGGCGATGGACTGAAGCTTTCTTT	CANFDRGRWTEAFF
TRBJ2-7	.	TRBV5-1	TGCGCCAGCAGCGGGAGCTACGAGCAGTACTTC	CASSGSYEQYF
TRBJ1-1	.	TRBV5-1	TGCGCCAGCAGCTTGGAGGTGGGGTTGGGATTTCTAGAGGGTATCAACACTGAAGCTTTCTTT	CASSLEVGLGFLEGINTEAFF
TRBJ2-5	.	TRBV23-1	TGCGCCAGCGCGGGACGGGACAGCAAAGAGACCCAGTACTTC	CASAGRDSKETQYF
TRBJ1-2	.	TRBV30	TGTACACGCCACCCCATAGGACAGTTTAACTATGGCTACACCTTC	CTRHPIGQFNYGYTF
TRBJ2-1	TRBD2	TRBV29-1	TGCAGCGTTTGGACTAGCGGGAGGGGCCACAATGAGCAGTTCTTC	CSVWTSGRGHNEQFF
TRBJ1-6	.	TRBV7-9	TGTGCCAGCAGCTTAGACTCCCTGAGGGCACACCTCCACTTT	CASSLDSLRAHLHF
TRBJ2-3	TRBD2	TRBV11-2	TGTGCCAGCAGCATCGGGACTAGCGGCACAGATACGCAGTATTTT	CASSIGTSGTDTQYF
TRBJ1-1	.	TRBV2	TGTGCCAGCAGTTACATGGGGGGAGCTTTCTTT	CASSYMGGAFF
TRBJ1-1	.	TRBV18	TGTGCCAGCTCAGACCTCGGAGGGGATGAAGCTTTCTTT	CASSDLGGDEAFF
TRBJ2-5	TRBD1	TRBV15	TGTGCCACCAGCAGAGACAGGGGGGAGACCCAGTACTTC	CATSRDRGETQYF
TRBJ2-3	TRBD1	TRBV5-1	TGCGCCAGCAGCTTTCAGACAGGGCTCAGCACAGATACGCAGTATTTT	CASSFQTGLSTDTQYF
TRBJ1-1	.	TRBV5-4	TGTGCCAGCAGCTTCACAGGGAACACTGAAGCTTTCTTT	CASSFTGNTEAFF
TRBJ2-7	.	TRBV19	TGCGCCAGTAGCATAGATTGGACAACCTACGAGCAGTACTTC	CASSIDWTTYEQYF
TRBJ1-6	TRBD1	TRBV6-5	TGTGCCAGCAGTTGGGACAGTAATTCACCCCTCCACTTT	CASSWDSNSPLHF
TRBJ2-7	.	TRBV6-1	TGTGCCAGCGTGATGGCAGGGTCCTACGAGCAGTACTTC	CASVMAGSYEQYF
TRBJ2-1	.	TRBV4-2	TGTGCCAGCAGCCCCCCGGCAGGGGACAATGAGCAGTTCTTC	CASSPPAGDNEQFF
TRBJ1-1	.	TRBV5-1	TGCGCCAGCAGCGGTGGGGTAGGGGTCGGAACGAACACTGAAGCTTTCTTT	CASSGGVGVGTNTEAFF
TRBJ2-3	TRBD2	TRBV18	TGTGCCAGCTCACTTCTAGCGGGAGACACAGATACGCAGTATTTT	CASSLLAGDTDTQYF
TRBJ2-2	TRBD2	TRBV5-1	TGCGCCAGCAGCTTGGGACTAGCGACCGGGGAGCTGTTTTTT	CASSLGLATGELFF
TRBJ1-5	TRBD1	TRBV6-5	TGTGCCAGCAGTCGAGACAGGGGCGATCAGCCCCAGCATTTT	CASSRDRGDQPQHF
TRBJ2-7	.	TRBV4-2	TGTGCCAGCAGTTCCATGGAGGGGAACGAGCAGTACTTC	CASSSMEGNEQYF
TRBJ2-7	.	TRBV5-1	TGCGCCAGCAGCTACCGTACGACAGGCAGCTCCTACGAGCAGTACTTC	CASSYRTTGSSYEQYF
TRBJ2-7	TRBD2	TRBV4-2	TGTGCCAGCAGCCAAGACACGTACGGGAGGCCCTACGAGCAGTACTTC	CASSQDTYGRPYEQYF
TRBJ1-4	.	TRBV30	TGTGCCTGGAGTAAGACTAGCAGGGAAAAACTGTTTTTT	CAWSKTSREKLFF
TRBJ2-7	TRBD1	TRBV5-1	TGCGCCAGCAGCTTGAGTCCGGGACAGTCCAGCTCCTACGAGCAGTACTTC	CASSLSPGQSSSYEQYF
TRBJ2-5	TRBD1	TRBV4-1	TGCGCCAGCAGCCAGGGACAGGGAGTCGGTTGGACCCAGTACTTC	CASSQGQGVGWTQYF
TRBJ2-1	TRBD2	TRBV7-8	TGTGCCAGCAGCTTAGTCTCTAGCGGGAGCTACAATGAGCAGTTCTTC	CASSLVSSGSYNEQFF
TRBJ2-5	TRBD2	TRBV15	TGTGCCACCAGCAGAGCCAGCGGGGCTTCCCAAGAGACCCAGTACTTC	CATSRASGASQETQYF
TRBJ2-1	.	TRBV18	TGTGCCAGCTCACCACTAGCCGATGAGCAGTTCTTC	CASSPLADEQFF
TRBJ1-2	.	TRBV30	TGTGCCTGGAGTCCGGGATTAGTCTATGGCTACACCTTC	CAWSPGLVYGYTF
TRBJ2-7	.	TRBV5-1	TGCGCCAGCAGCTTACTAGGAGGCGAAAGCTCCTACGAGCAGTACTTC	CASSLLGGESSYEQYF
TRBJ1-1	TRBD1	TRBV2	TGTGCCAGCAGGGCCGGGACAGGGTGGGCCACTGAAGCTTTCTTT	CASRAGTGWATEAFF
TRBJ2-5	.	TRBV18	TGTGCCAGCTCACAAGACAGAGAGACCCAGTACTTC	CASSQDRETQYF
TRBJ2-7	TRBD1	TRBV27	TGTGCCAGCAGTCCTTACCCGACAGGGGGCAGGGGGGAGCAGTACTTC	CASSPYPTGGRGEQYF
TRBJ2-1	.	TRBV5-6	TGTGCCAGCAGCTTGACTATTAGCGTCAATGAGCAGTTCTTC	CASSLTISVNEQFF
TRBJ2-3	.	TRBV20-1	TGCAGTGCGGTTAGCGGAGATACGCAGTATTTT	CSAVSGDTQYF
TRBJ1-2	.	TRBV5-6	TGTGCCAGCAGCTTAGACAGGTGGGACACGCGCAATGGCTACACCTTC	CASSLDRWDTRNGYTF
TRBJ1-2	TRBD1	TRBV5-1	TGCGCCAGCAGCTGGGGGTCCGGGACAGCCTCCTCTAACTATGGCTACACCTTC	CASSWGSGTASSNYGYTF